This T cell receptor (beta chain) was captured in a study of response to subunit inactivated influenza vaccine. TCRdb re-derived calls from the RT-PCR reads in MiXCR, one entry per CDR3 protein. The sample comprises 860,000 or so distinct CDR3 sequences, 21% of which are singletons, and about a tenth rests with the top ten. Concerning this clonotype: The antigen is undetermined.

Germline CDR1 MDHEN, CDR2 SYDVKM. V lost 5 bases and J 5 bases, leaving 18 bases between the germline ends. This CDR3 is 15 amino acids long. General study points: Every seasonal influenza vaccination brings in few new T cells, the authors suggested.

This TCR was sampled from a man over 45 who received an inactivated influenza vaccine. V is TRBV28 and J is TRBJ2-5; the D is unclear. The sequencing here drew on PBMCs from blood, taken more than 4 days after vaccination. CDR3 amino acids: CASSPRLWGSETQYF. CDR3 DNA: TGTGCCAGCAGTCCCCGACTGTGGGGTTCGGAGACCCAGTACTTC.